These 22 T cell receptor beta chains share one sample of origin, sequenced in a study of blood T cells in healthy people across ages. For the second PCR, which ran for about 6 to 11 cycles, a sample-barcoded 5' primer and a J-beta primer mix were used. TCRdb itself ran the 5' RACE reads through MiXCR, one entry per CDR3 protein. The sample includes 1.5 million to 2 million distinct CDR3 sequences, 28% of them seen just once. Sequences were obtained from blood. Receptors originate from a woman aged 30 to 39 in good health.

V gene TRBV19 combines with J gene TRBJ2-1; D perhaps matches TRBD1 (6 bases). In germline, CDR1 is LNHDA, CDR2 SQIVND (reference sequence). There are 17 residues in the CDR3. V lost 5 bases, J lost 12 bases, and 29 bases lay in between. For the CDR3, the DNA is TGTGCCAGTAGTGACTGGGGGCCGAATGAAGCAGTAGAGGGGCAGTTCTTC. It is translated as CASSDWGPNEAVEGQFF.

This chain joins TRBV6-6 and TRBJ2-7; D perhaps matches TRBD2 (6 bases). The CDR3 loop spans 14 amino acids. CDR1 is MNHNY, CDR2 SVGAGI, per germline (reference sequence). Trimming took off 7 bases at V and 6 bases at J, with 19 bases between the two ends. The CDR3 region is CASTNGGSGSEQYF. CDR3 DNA: TGTGCCAGCACCAACGGGGGATCGGGGAGCGAGCAGTACTTC.

This clonotype showed up just once. V usage is TRBV5-1 and J usage is TRBJ2-2; 7 bases are a match to TRBD2. V was clipped by 1 base and J by 7 bases; unmatched bases: 13. The V gene's germline CDR1 is SGHRS and CDR2 YFSETQ. The CDR3 spans 17 residues. CDR3: CASSLSVSAGEFGELFF. Here the CDR3 DNA reads TGCGCCAGCAGCTTGAGTGTTTCTGCGGGAGAGTTCGGGGAGCTGTTTTTT.

This clonotype has a handful of counts. J is TRBJ2-1 and V is TRBV28; weak D call: TRBD1 (8 bases). This CDR3 comprises 13 residues. Deletions cut 8 bases from V and 10 bases from J, with 18 bases between. Germline-derived CDR1 and CDR2 are MDHEN and SYDVKM. This chain's CDR3 is CASGGGQEDEQFF. DNA for the CDR3: TGTGCCAGCGGGGGGGGACAGGAGGACGAGCAGTTCTTC.

The chain employs TRBV7-2 and TRBJ2-5, with 7 bases matching TRBD1. Losses at the gene ends were 7 bases for V and 4 bases for J; bases not matched to a gene: 6. This CDR3 region has 13 residues. The germline CDR1 and CDR2 sequences are SGHTA and FQGNSA. The DNA for the CDR3 is TGTGCCAGCAACTACAGGGGCCGAGAGACCCAGTACTTC. Translating gives CASNYRGRETQYF.

This clonotype was found many times. The gene calls are TRBV12-3 or TRBV12-4 and TRBJ2-1; maybe TRBD2 (6 bases). The CDR3 loop spans 14 amino acids. V shed 5 bases and J shed 8 bases, with 16 bases lying between them. This CDR3 is CASSPGLQNDEQFF. In DNA form, the CDR3 reads TGTGCCAGCAGTCCGGGACTTCAAAACGATGAGCAGTTCTTC.

This clonotype showed up just a few times. The rearrangement joins TRBV10-1 to TRBJ2-1; 10 bases line up with TRBD2. Germline values: CDR1 WNHNN, CDR2 SYGVQD (reference sequence). CDR3 length: 17 residues. After removal of 0 bases from V and 7 bases from J, the junction contained 9 bases not matched to a gene. CDR3 sequence (DNA): TGCGCCAGCAGTGAGTCGAGGGCTAGCGGGAGTTATAATGAGCAGTTCTTC. This translates into CASSESRASGSYNEQFF.

This clonotype showed up many times. J is TRBJ2-1 and V is TRBV6-5, with TRBD2 identical over 15 bases. The germline V gene encodes CDR1 MNHEY and CDR2 SVGAGI. After removal of 4 bases from V and 1 base from J, the junction contained 8 bases not matched to a gene. The CDR3 runs to 19 residues. The CDR3 bases are TGTGCCAGCAGTTTTGGACTAGCGGGGGGGCAGGGGTCCTACAATGAGCAGTTCTTC. Protein product: CASSFGLAGGQGSYNEQFF.

This rearrangement joins TRBV5-1 to TRBJ2-1, with 9 positions matching TRBD1. This CDR3 comprises 15 residues. CDR1 SGHRS and CDR2 YFSETQ come from the germline V gene. The V gene end was trimmed by 1 base and the J gene end by 2 bases; junction bases not matched to a gene: 1. The CDR3 DNA reads TGCGCCAGCAGCTTGTGGGACAGGGCCTACAATGAGCAGTTCTTC. It is translated as CASSLWDRAYNEQFF.

The chain joins TRBV5-1 to TRBJ2-7; D is possibly TRBD2 (6 bases). The V gene lost 0 bases and the J gene lost 5 bases, with 12 bases spanning the gap. The V gene's germline CDR1 is SGHRS and CDR2 YFSETQ. The CDR3 extends over 14 amino acids. The CDR3 loop reads CASSLEPGVHEQYF. DNA for the CDR3: TGCGCCAGCAGCTTGGAGCCGGGAGTCCACGAGCAGTACTTC.

V and J are TRBV5-1 and TRBJ1-4; 7 bases are shared with TRBD1. The germline V gene encodes CDR1 SGHRS and CDR2 YFSETQ. This CDR3 has 14 residues. Trimming took 6 bases from V and 5 from J; bases not matched to a gene: 7. The CDR3 DNA sequence: TGCGCCAGCAACCGGGACAGCCAAAATGAAAAACTGTTTTTT. Translated: CASNRDSQNEKLFF. Based on the CDR3 plus reference TRBV5-1 and TRBJ1-4, the full variable domain is KAGVTQTPRYLIKTRGQQVTLSCSPISGHRSVSWYQQTPGQGLQFLFEYFSETQRNKGNFPGRFSGRQFSNSRSEMNVSTLELGDSALYLCASNRDSQNEKLFFGSGTQLSVL.

V is TRBV12-3 or TRBV12-4 and J is TRBJ2-7; 8 bases align to TRBD2. This CDR3 has 15 residues. Trimming cost V 4 bases and J 5 bases; bases outside gene matches: 10. CDR3 amino acids: CASSSISGARDEQYF. In nucleotides, the CDR3 is TGTGCCAGCAGTTCCATTAGCGGGGCCCGGGACGAGCAGTACTTC.

On this clonotype: One junction end does not reproduce the germline sequence, and a read error may be involved. The chain joins TRBV2 to TRBJ1-5; weak D call: TRBD1 (5 bases). This CDR3 contains 14 residues. Germline values: CDR1 SNHLY, CDR2 FYNNEI. As DNA, the CDR3 is TGTGCCAGCAGGGGGACGTATCCGGATCAGCCTCAGCATTTT. This codes for CASRGTYPDQPQHF.

This clonotype was seen at least ten times. The gene calls are TRBV9 and TRBJ2-5, with D unresolved. Between the trimmed V and J ends, which lost 3 bases and 2 bases, there was a span of 20 bases. Germline loops: CDR1 SGDLS, CDR2 YYNGEE. The CDR3 is made up of 17 amino acids. CDR3 amino acids: CASSGIPGNLKQETQYF. CDR3 coding DNA: TGTGCCAGCAGCGGAATACCGGGTAATCTAAAGCAAGAGACCCAGTACTTC.

The V and J genes are TRBV2 and TRBJ2-1, with D unresolved. Trimming removed 2 bases from V and 5 bases from J, with 13 bases in between. This CDR3 comprises 15 residues. Per the germline V gene, CDR1 is SNHLY and CDR2 is FYNNEI. The CDR3 region has the DNA TGTGCCAGCAGTGAACTGGGCCAAGGGAACAATGAGCAGTTCTTC. Protein product: CASSELGQGNNEQFF.

The rearrangement joins TRBV4-2 to TRBJ1-2; D unresolved. The CDR3 is 15 residues long. V lost 0 bases and J 4 bases, leaving 12 bases between the germline ends. The germline CDR1 and CDR2 sequences are LGHNA and YNFKEQ. This chain's CDR3 is CASSQESAGGYGYTF. CDR3 bases: TGTGCCAGCAGCCAAGAGTCCGCGGGAGGCTATGGCTACACCTTC.

The chain links TRBV5-4 to TRBJ2-5; D is possibly TRBD2 (5 bases). This CDR3 is built from 12 residues. CDR1 SGHNT and CDR2 YYREEE come from the germline V gene (reference sequence). Deletions cut 3 bases from V and 11 bases from J, with 14 bases between. This CDR3 reads CASSSASREQYF. CDR3 nucleotide sequence: TGTGCCAGCAGCTCGGCGTCTCGGGAACAGTACTTC.

The chain couples TRBV29-1 to TRBJ2-2; D possibly matches TRBD1 or TRBD2 (5 bases each). Trimming pared 7 bases from V and 6 bases from J, leaving 12 bases between. The CDR3 extends over 12 amino acids. Germline V gene data show CDR1 as SQVTM and CDR2 as ANQGSEA. Written as DNA, the CDR3 is TGCAGCGGCAGGGACCCAGCCGGGGAGCTGTTTTTT. Translating gives CSGRDPAGELFF.

This clonotype was picked up many times. This chain links TRBV7-6 with TRBJ2-3; D gene unclear. Germline V gene lookup returns CDR1 SGHVS and CDR2 FNYEAQ. V gave up 3 bases and J gave up 0 bases, with 4 bases separating them. This CDR3 contains 13 residues. The CDR3 DNA follows: TGTGCCAGCAGCTTGTTAAGCACAGATACGCAGTATTTT. Protein: CASSLLSTDTQYF.

This clonotype has a handful of counts. The genes are TRBV12-3 or TRBV12-4 and TRBJ2-1; the match to TRBD1 covers 10 bases. V lost 5 bases, J lost 8 bases, and 6 bases stayed unmatched. The CDR3 runs 14 residues. The CDR3 sequence: CASSGRDRGHEQFF. In nucleotides, the CDR3 is TGTGCCAGCAGTGGCCGGGACAGGGGACATGAGCAGTTCTTC.

This clonotype has a handful of counts. This chain uses TRBV12-3 or TRBV12-4 with TRBJ1-5; no clear D gene. The CDR3 consists of 14 residues. V lost 4 bases, J lost 7 bases, and 14 bases lay in between. The DNA for the CDR3 is TGTGCCAGCAGTTCCGACCGTGCCCTACAGCCCCAGCATTTT. Translated, it gives CASSSDRALQPQHF.

A remark on this clonotype: Given a much more abundant clone one base away, this may be a read error. The rearrangement links TRBV15 to TRBJ1-2, with D possibly TRBD1 on 6 matching bases. The CDR3 is 14 residues long. In germline, CDR1 is LNHNV, CDR2 YYDKDF (reference sequence). V lost 5 bases and J 4 bases, leaving 14 bases between the germline ends. In nucleotides, the CDR3 is TGTGCCACCAGCGATCCGGGACAACGCTATGGCTACACCTTC. Translating it yields CATSDPGQRYGYTF.